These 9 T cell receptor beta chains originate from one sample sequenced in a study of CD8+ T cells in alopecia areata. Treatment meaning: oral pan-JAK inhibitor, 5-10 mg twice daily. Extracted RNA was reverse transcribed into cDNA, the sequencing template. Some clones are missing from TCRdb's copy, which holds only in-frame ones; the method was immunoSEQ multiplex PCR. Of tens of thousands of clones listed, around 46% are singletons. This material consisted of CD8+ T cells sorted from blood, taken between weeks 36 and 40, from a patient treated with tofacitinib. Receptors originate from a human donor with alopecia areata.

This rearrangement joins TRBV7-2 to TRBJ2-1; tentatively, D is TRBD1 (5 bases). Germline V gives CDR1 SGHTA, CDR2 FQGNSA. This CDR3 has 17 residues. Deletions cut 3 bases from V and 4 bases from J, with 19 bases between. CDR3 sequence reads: CASSFSSGNPRYNEQFF. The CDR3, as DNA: TGTGCCAGCAGCTTCTCCTCAGGGAACCCTCGGTACAATGAGCAGTTCTTC.

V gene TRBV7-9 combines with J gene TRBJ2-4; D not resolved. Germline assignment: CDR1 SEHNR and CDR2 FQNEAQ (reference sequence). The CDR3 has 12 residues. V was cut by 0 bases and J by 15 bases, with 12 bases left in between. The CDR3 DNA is TGTGCCAGCAGCTTAGCTGTTTCAGATTTGTACTTC. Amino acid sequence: CASSLAVSDLYF. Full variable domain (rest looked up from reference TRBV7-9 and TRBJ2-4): DTGVSQNPRHKITKRGQNVTFRCDPISEHNRLYWYRQTLGQGPEFLTYFQNEAQLEKSRLLSDRFSAERPKGSFSTLEIQRTEQGDSAMYLCASSLAVSDLYFGAGTRLSVL.

CDR3 region: CASSSRVSLENTEAFF. DNA for the CDR3: TGTGCCAGCAGCTCCCGAGTGTCCCTGGAGAACACTGAAGCTTTCTTT. This chain uses TRBV7-9 with TRBJ1-1, with D hard to call. Germline V gene lookup returns CDR1 SEHNR and CDR2 FQNEAQ (reference sequence). The CDR3 covers 16 residues. Trimming took 4 bases from V and 1 from J, leaving 16 bases between them.

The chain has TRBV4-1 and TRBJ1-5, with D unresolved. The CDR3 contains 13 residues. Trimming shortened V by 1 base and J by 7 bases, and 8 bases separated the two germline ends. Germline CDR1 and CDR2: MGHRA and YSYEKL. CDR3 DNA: TGCGCCAGCAGCCAAGTGGAGGGCCAGCCCCAGCATTTT. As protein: CASSQVEGQPQHF.

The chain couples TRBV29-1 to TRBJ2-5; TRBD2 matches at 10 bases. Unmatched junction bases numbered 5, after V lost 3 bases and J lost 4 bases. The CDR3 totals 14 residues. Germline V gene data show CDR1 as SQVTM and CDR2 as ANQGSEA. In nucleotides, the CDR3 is TGCAGCGTTGATGCTAGCGGGAGAGGAGAGACCCAGTACTTC. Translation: CSVDASGRGETQYF.

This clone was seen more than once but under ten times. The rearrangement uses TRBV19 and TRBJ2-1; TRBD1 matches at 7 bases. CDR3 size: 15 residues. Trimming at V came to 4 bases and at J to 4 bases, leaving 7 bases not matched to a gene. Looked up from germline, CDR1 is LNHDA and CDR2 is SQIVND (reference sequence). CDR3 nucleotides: TGTGCCAGTAGTACATCCGGGACAGTGTACAATGAGCAGTTCTTC. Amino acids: CASSTSGTVYNEQFF.

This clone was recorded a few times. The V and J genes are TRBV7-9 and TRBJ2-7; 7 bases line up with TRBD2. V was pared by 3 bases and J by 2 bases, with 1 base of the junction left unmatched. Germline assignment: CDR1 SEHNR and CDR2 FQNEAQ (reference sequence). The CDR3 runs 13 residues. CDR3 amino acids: CASSLRGTYEQYF. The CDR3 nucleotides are TGTGCCAGCAGCTTGCGGGGGACCTACGAGCAGTACTTC.

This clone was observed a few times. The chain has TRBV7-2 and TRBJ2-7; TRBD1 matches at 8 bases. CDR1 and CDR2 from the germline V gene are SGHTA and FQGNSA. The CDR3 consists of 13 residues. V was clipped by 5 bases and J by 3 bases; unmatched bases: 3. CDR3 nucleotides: TGTGCCAGCAGCGTCGGACAGGGCTACGAGCAGTACTTC. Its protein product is CASSVGQGYEQYF.

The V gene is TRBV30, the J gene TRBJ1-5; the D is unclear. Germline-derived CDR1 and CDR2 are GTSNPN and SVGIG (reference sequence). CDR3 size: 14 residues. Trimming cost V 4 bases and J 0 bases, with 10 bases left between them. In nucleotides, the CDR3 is TGTGCCTGGAAATCGGCGGGTAGCAATCAGCCCCAGCATTTT. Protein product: CAWKSAGSNQPQHF.